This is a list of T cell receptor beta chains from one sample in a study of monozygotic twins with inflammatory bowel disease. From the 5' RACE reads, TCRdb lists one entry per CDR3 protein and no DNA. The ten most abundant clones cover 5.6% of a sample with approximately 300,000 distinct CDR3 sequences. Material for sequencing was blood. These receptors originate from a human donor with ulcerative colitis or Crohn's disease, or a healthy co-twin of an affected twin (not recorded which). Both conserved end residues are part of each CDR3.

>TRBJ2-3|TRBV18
CASSPPTQRDTQYF
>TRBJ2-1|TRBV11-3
CASSLTGLNEQFF
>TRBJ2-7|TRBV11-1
CASRHGLAESYEQYF
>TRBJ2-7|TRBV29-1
CSAIEVTSNEQYF
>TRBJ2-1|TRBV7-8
CASSLDGVKEFF
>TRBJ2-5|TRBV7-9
CASSLASNIHLRETQYF
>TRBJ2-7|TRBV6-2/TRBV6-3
CASNSQRGSEQYF
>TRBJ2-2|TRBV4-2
CASSQEVGGLFF
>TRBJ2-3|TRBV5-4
CASSLGASGRRDTQYF
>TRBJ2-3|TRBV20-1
CSAIGGLGQGYTDTQYF
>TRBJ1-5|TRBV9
CASSIPGTGGNQPQHF
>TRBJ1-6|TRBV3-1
CASSQGFLGNSPLHF
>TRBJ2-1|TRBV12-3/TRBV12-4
CASRGTAPGQFF
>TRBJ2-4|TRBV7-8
CASSPIAGTSGRAAKNIQYF
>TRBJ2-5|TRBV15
CATSRDPSAQETQYF
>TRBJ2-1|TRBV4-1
CASSQERDNEQFF
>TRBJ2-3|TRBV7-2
CASIPVAGLDTQYF
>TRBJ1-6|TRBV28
CASIPPLGSSSYNSPLHF
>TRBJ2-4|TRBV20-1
CSAHRAGLAKNIQYF
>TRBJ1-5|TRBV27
CASSSQGYSNQPQHF
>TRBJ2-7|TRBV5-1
CASSFTGTGPSYEQYF
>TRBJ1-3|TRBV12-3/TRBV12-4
CASTATGRDGNTIYF
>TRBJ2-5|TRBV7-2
CASSRITLPETQYF
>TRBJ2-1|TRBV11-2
CASSSYVGIGFF
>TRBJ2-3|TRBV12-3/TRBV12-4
CASQRDPIPDTQYF
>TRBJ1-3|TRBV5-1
CASSLALGNTIYF
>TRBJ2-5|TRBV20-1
CSAIPSSGEETQYF